This TCR beta chain came from a study of T cells in localized non-small cell lung cancer. Between the trimmed V and J ends, which lost 4 bases and 8 bases, there was a span of 9 bases. This CDR3 has 12 amino acids. The germline CDR1 and CDR2 sequences are LNHDA and SQIVND (reference sequence). Libraries were prepared by immunoSEQ multiplex PCR; TCRdb keeps only in-frame clonotypes and omits some of them. The repertoire holds 60,000 to 75,000 clones, roughly 76% seen once, with under 5% in the top ten. About this clone itself: What it binds is unknown.

General study results and limits: Longer overall survival accompanied higher blood T cell density.

The material was PBMCs, obtained before any cancer treatment. This clonotype originated in a man aged 35 to 69 with stage II lung adenocarcinoma. The V gene is TRBV19, the J gene TRBJ2-1; no firm D call. The DNA of the CDR3 is TGTGCCAGTAGTAAGCTGAACTATGAGCAGTTCTTC. Translated: CASSKLNYEQFF.